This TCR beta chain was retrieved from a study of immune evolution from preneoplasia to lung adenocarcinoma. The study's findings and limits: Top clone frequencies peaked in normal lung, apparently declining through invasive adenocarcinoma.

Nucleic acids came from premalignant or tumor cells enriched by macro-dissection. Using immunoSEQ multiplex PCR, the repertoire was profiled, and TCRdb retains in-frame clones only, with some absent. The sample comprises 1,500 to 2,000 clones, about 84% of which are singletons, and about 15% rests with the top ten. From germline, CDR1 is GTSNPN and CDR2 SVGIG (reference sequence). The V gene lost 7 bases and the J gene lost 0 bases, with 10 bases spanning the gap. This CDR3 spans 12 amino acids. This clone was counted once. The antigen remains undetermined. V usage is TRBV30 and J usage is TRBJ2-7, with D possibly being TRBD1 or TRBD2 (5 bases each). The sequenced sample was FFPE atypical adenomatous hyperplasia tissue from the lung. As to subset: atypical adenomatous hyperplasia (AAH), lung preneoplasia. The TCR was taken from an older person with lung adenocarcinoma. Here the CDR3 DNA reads TGTGCCTCGGGACGGGACTCCTACGAGCAGTACTTC. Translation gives CASGRDSYEQYF.